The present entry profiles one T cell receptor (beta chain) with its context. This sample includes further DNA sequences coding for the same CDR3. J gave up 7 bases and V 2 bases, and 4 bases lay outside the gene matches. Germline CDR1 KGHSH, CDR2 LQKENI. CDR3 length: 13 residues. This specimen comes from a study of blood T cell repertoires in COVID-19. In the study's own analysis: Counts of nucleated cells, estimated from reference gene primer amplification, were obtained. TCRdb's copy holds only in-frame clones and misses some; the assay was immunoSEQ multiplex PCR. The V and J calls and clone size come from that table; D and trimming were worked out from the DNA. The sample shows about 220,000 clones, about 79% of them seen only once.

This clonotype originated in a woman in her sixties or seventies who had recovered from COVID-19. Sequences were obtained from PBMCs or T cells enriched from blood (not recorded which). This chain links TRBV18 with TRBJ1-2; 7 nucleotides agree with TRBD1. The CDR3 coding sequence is TGTGCCAGCTCACCAGAGGGGGCCAGTGGCTACACCTTC. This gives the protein CASSPEGASGYTF.